These 25 T cell receptor beta chains were all obtained from the same sample, sequenced in a study of T cell responses to AZD1222 COVID-19 vaccine (dated by TCRdb to 2020 to 2022). Per the publication, the time point label means: about 28 days (+/-7) after the second vaccine dose. Libraries were constructed by the immunoSEQ multiplex PCR assay. TCRdb stores this immuneACCESS table with in-frame sequences only. Part of the clones is absent; in the studies checked, under half of the shortfall reflects unresolved V genes, and no reason is known for the rest. In this sample the table shows about 120,000 clones, about 88% of which occur a single time. Around 3% of the sample is taken by the ten largest. The specimen was peripheral blood, collected 28 days after the second AZD1222 dose. These receptors came from an adult who received the AZD1222 COVID-19 vaccine.

This chain uses TRBV11-2 with TRBJ1-2; the D gene is possibly TRBD1 (5 bases). Trimming took off 3 bases at V and 4 bases at J, with 9 bases between the two ends. Germline V CDR1 and CDR2: SGHAT, FQNNGV. CDR3 length: 13 amino acids. Written as DNA, the CDR3 is TGTGCCAGCAGCTTGGGGACGAGCTATGGCTACACCTTC. It specifies CASSLGTSYGYTF. The full variable domain, its missing parts supplied by reference TRBV11-2 and TRBJ1-2, is EAGVAQSPRYKIIEKRQSVAFWCNPISGHATLYWYQQILGQGPKLLIQFQNNGVVDDSQLPKDRFSAERLKGVDSTLKIQPAKLEDSAVYLCASSLGTSYGYTFGSGTRLTVV.

The chain has TRBV10-2 and TRBJ1-2; maybe TRBD1 (5 bases). Trimming shortened V by 8 bases and J by 8 bases, and 30 bases separated the two germline ends. The CDR3 extends over 17 amino acids. Germline-derived CDR1 and CDR2 are WSHSY and SAAADI. CDR3 nucleotide sequence: TGCGCCAGCTACTCGTTCGGGGGGGGGACTACAGACCAAGGCTACACCTTC. It is translated as CASYSFGGGTTDQGYTF.

The rearrangement joins TRBV30 to TRBJ2-3; 9 bases are a match to TRBD2. Germline V gene sequence: CDR1 GTSNPN, CDR2 SVGIG (reference sequence). This CDR3 spans 13 amino acids. The trim removed 4 bases at V and 7 bases at J, leaving 6 bases unmatched. This chain's CDR3 is CAWTSGAAHTQYF. DNA for the CDR3: TGTGCCTGGACTAGCGGGGCGGCCCATACGCAGTATTTT.

The V and J genes are TRBV9 and TRBJ1-2; TRBD1 matches at 9 bases. Germline V CDR1 and CDR2: SGDLS, YYNGEE. V lost 4 bases and J lost 4; bases outside the gene matches: 11. This CDR3 has 16 amino acids. Here the CDR3 reads CASSLRRDRVTYGYTF. The DNA of the CDR3 is TGTGCCAGCAGCCTCCGCCGGGACAGGGTTACCTATGGCTACACCTTC.

As concerns this clone: The junction differs from germline at one of its ends, possibly a read error. The V gene is TRBV19, the J gene TRBJ2-2, with D perhaps TRBD1 (6 bases). The CDR3 covers 13 residues. CDR1 is LNHDA, CDR2 SQIVND, per germline (reference sequence). CDR3 coding DNA: TGCGCTTGTGCAGAGGGGGACACCGGGGAGCTGTTTTTT. It specifies CACAEGDTGELFF. Using reference TRBV19 and TRBJ2-2 for the parts outside the CDR3, the full variable domain is DGGITQSPKYLFRKEGQNVTLSCEQNLNHDAMYWYRQDPGQGLRLIYYSQIVNDFQKGDIAEGYSVSREKKESFPLTVTSAQKNPTAFYLCACAEGDTGELFFGEGSRLTVL.

This clone was picked up a small number of times. This chain joins TRBV19 and TRBJ1-4, with D perhaps TRBD1 (6 bases). V lost 6 bases and J lost 4, with 12 bases in between. The CDR3 covers 14 residues. CDR1 is LNHDA, CDR2 SQIVND, per germline (reference sequence). For the CDR3, the DNA is TGTGCCAGTAGGGATCGACAGGTTAATGAAAAACTGTTTTTT. Its translation: CASRDRQVNEKLFF.

The V and J genes are TRBV11-1 and TRBJ1-1; 9 nucleotides agree with TRBD1. Trimming at V came to 4 bases and at J to 5 bases, leaving 5 bases not matched to a gene. The CDR3 is 14 residues long. Looked up from germline, CDR1 is SGHAT and CDR2 is FQDESV (reference sequence). The CDR3 DNA is TGTGCCAGCAGCTACACCGGGACAGGGACTGAAGCTTTCTTT. This codes for CASSYTGTGTEAFF.

V gene TRBV7-2 combines with J gene TRBJ1-1, with a weak D call TRBD1 (6 bases). V lost 1 base and J lost 1, with 10 bases in between. This CDR3 comprises 15 residues. In germline, CDR1 is SGHTA, CDR2 FQGNSA. As DNA, the CDR3 is TGTGCCAGCAGCTTAGGGTGGACAGCGAACACTGAAGCTTTCTTT. The encoded protein is CASSLGWTANTEAFF. Variable domain in full (rest from reference TRBV7-2 and TRBJ1-1): GAGVSQSPSNKVTEKGKDVELRCDPISGHTALYWYRQSLGQGLEFLIYFQGNSAPDKSGLPSDRFSAERTGGSVSTLTIQRTQQEDSAVYLCASSLGWTANTEAFFGQGTRLTVV.

The rearrangement uses TRBV20-1 and TRBJ2-1, with D maybe TRBD1 (5 bases). This CDR3 spans 11 amino acids. V was clipped by 5 bases and J by 9 bases, with 11 bases between them. The germline gives CDR1 DFQATT, CDR2 SNEGSKA (reference sequence). The CDR3 region has the DNA TGCAGTGCTTCACAGGCTTCTGAGCAGTTCTTC. Translation gives CSASQASEQFF.

Turning to this clone: The sample has other DNA sequences that encode this CDR3 too. The chain employs TRBV18 and TRBJ1-1; unclear D gene. The CDR3 spans 14 residues. The V gene's germline CDR1 is KGHSH and CDR2 LQKENI. V shed 1 base and J shed 1 base, with 7 bases lying between them. The CDR3 region is CASSPQAGNTEAFF. Here the CDR3 DNA reads TGTGCCAGCTCACCACAGGCAGGGAACACTGAAGCTTTCTTT.

This clone appeared a single time. The gene calls are TRBV19 and TRBJ1-5, with a possible D match to TRBD1 (6 bases). Deletions cut 7 bases from V and 4 bases from J, with 14 bases between. CDR1 and CDR2 from the germline V gene are LNHDA and SQIVND (reference sequence). The CDR3 extends over 14 amino acids. DNA of the CDR3: TGTGCCAGTACTAGGGACACCGCAAATCAGCCCCAGCATTTT. It encodes CASTRDTANQPQHF. The full variable domain, in which reference TRBV19 and TRBJ1-5 provide the parts outside the CDR3, is DGGITQSPKYLFRKEGQNVTLSCEQNLNHDAMYWYRQDPGQGLRLIYYSQIVNDFQKGDIAEGYSVSREKKESFPLTVTSAQKNPTAFYLCASTRDTANQPQHFGDGTRLSIL.

The chain employs TRBV27 and TRBJ1-2; a possible D gene is TRBD1 (5 bases). Germline CDR1 and CDR2: MNHEY and SMNVEV (reference sequence). Trimming shortened V by 0 bases and J by 6 bases, and 14 bases separated the two germline ends. This CDR3 contains 15 residues. The CDR3 region is CASSLSGQSLDGYTF. The DNA of the CDR3 is TGTGCCAGCAGTTTATCGGGGCAGTCCCTCGATGGCTACACCTTC.

The J gene is TRBJ1-5, the V gene TRBV15; tentatively, D is TRBD1 (5 bases). V was pared by 0 bases and J by 3 bases, with 12 bases between. Per germline, CDR1 LNHNV and CDR2 YYDKDF (reference sequence). The CDR3 covers 16 residues. The CDR3 sequence is CATSRDRGPANQPQHF. CDR3 nucleotide sequence: TGTGCCACCAGCAGAGATAGGGGCCCGGCCAATCAGCCCCAGCATTTT.

The chain recombines TRBV6-6 with TRBJ2-3; 11 bases line up with TRBD2. Germline V gene sequence: CDR1 MNHNY, CDR2 SVGAGI (reference sequence). V lost 7 bases and J lost 6; bases outside the gene matches: 9. This CDR3 is 15 amino acids long. The CDR3: CASTVAGGPLDTQYF. The CDR3 DNA follows: TGTGCCAGCACGGTAGCGGGGGGGCCTCTTGATACGCAGTATTTT.

This rearrangement joins TRBV2 to TRBJ2-6; D remains ambiguous. The germline gives CDR1 SNHLY, CDR2 FYNNEI. The CDR3 has 15 residues. V gave up 6 bases and J gave up 11 bases, with 20 bases separating them. The CDR3 loop is CASRYWASGQDVLTF. The CDR3 nucleotides are TGTGCCAGCAGGTACTGGGCGTCAGGCCAAGACGTCCTGACTTTC.

CDR3 coding DNA: TGTGCCAGTAGTGTATCCGGGACAGGGATCTATAATTCACCCCTCCACTTT. It is translated as CASSVSGTGIYNSPLHF. V and J are TRBV19 and TRBJ1-6; 9 bases match TRBD1. J was trimmed by 3 bases and V by 5 bases; bases with no gene match: 8. Germline V lookup: CDR1 LNHDA, CDR2 SQIVND (reference sequence). The CDR3 is made up of 17 amino acids.

V gene TRBV28 combines with J gene TRBJ1-5; D remains ambiguous. This CDR3 is 13 amino acids long. The V gene's germline CDR1 is MDHEN and CDR2 SYDVKM. The V end lost 3 bases, the J end lost 9 bases, and 12 bases lay between the germline ends. CDR3 coding DNA: TGTGCCAGCAGTTTGCCAGGAACCGGGCCCCAGCATTTT. This sequence encodes CASSLPGTGPQHF. Drawing the rest from reference TRBV28 and TRBJ1-5, the complete variable domain is DVKVTQSSRYLVKRTGEKVFLECVQDMDHENMFWYRQDPGLGLRLIYFSYDVKMKEKGDIPEGYSVSREKKERFSLILESASTNQTSMYLCASSLPGTGPQHFGDGTRLSIL.

This clone showed up just a few times. The V gene is TRBV6-5, the J gene TRBJ2-7; D remains ambiguous. V shed 8 bases and J shed 3 bases, with 8 bases lying between them. In germline, CDR1 is MNHEY, CDR2 SVGAGI. The CDR3 loop spans 11 amino acids. The CDR3 DNA reads as TGTGCCAGCGTACAAATCTACGAGCAGTACTTC. Protein sequence: CASVQIYEQYF.

This chain connects TRBV15 to TRBJ2-7; the D call may be TRBD1 or TRBD2 (5 bases each). V was pared by 3 bases and J by 0 bases, with 15 bases between. The germline gives CDR1 LNHNV, CDR2 YYDKDF (reference sequence). This CDR3 contains 16 residues. The CDR3 loop reads CATSSIGDGGSYEQYF. The CDR3, as DNA: TGTGCCACCAGCAGTATAGGGGACGGAGGCTCCTACGAGCAGTACTTC.

This clone was picked up one time. The chain combines TRBV19 with TRBJ1-5, with 8 bases identical to TRBD1. The ends lost 5 bases at V and 1 base at J; junction bases unmatched: 4. Germline CDR1 and CDR2: LNHDA and SQIVND (reference sequence). This CDR3 has 15 amino acids. This CDR3 is CASSDRGQSNQPQHF. The CDR3 nucleotides are TGTGCCAGTAGTGACAGGGGTCAGAGCAATCAGCCCCAGCATTTT.

This clone occurred once. The chain recombines TRBV6-5 with TRBJ2-7, with 7 bases lining up with TRBD2. J lost 2 bases, V lost 7 bases, and 2 bases had no gene match. Germline V gene data show CDR1 as MNHEY and CDR2 as SVGAGI. The CDR3 spans 12 residues. In DNA, the CDR3 is TGTGCCAGCAAGCGGGATACCTACGAGCAGTACTTC. This gives the protein CASKRDTYEQYF.

This clone was seen once. V usage is TRBV29-1 and J usage is TRBJ2-3; 7 bases match TRBD1. From germline, CDR1 is SQVTM and CDR2 ANQGSEA. The CDR3 has 13 residues. V lost 5 bases to trimming and J lost 3 bases; unmatched junction nucleotides: 5. CDR3 region: CSVQTGKTDTQYF. The CDR3 DNA reads TGCAGCGTTCAGACAGGGAAGACAGATACGCAGTATTTT.

The table lists this clone with a few counts. The V call is TRBV28, the J call TRBJ1-1; unclear D gene. V lost 3 bases and J lost 10, with 15 bases in between. The CDR3 is 13 residues long. Germline-derived CDR1 and CDR2 are MDHEN and SYDVKM. CDR3 residues: CASSLSAGWAAFF. The CDR3 DNA sequence: TGTGCCAGCAGTTTGTCGGCAGGCTGGGCAGCTTTCTTT.

This chain joins TRBV6-6 and TRBJ1-2, with TRBD1 matching over 7 bases. Trimming removed 4 bases from V and 0 bases from J; junction bases left unmatched: 8. Germline CDR1 reads MNHNY; CDR2 reads SVGAGI (reference sequence). The CDR3 runs 16 residues. This CDR3 reads CASSSRQGDSNYGYTF. CDR3 DNA: TGTGCCAGCAGTTCACGACAGGGCGACTCTAACTATGGCTACACCTTC.

This clone was seen just once. The chain uses TRBV6-5 and TRBJ1-3; 7 bases line up with TRBD1. Germline CDR1 and CDR2: MNHEY and SVGAGI. The CDR3 contains 14 residues. V was clipped by 4 bases and J by 2 bases; unmatched bases: 2. CDR3 DNA: TGTGCCAGCAGTTTGGGACAGCCTGGAAACACCATATATTTT. Amino acid sequence: CASSLGQPGNTIYF.